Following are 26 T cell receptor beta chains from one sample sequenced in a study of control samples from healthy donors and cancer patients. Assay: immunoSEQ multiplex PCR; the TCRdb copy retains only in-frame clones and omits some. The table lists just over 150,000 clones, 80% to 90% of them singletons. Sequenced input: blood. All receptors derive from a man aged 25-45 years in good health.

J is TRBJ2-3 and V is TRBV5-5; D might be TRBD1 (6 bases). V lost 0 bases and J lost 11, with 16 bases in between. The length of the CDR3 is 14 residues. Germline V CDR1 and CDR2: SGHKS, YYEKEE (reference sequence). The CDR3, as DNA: TGTGCCAGCAGCTTGGCTGCCGGTACAGGGCAGCAGTATTTT. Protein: CASSLAAGTGQQYF.

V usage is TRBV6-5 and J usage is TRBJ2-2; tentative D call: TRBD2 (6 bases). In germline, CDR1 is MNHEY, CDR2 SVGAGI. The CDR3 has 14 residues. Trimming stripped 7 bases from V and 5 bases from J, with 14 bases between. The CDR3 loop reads CASTRRGGTGELFF. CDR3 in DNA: TGTGCCAGCACTAGAAGGGGAGGAACCGGGGAGCTGTTTTTT.

CDR3 region: CASSPRGGREKYF. The DNA for the CDR3 is TGTGCCAGCAGCCCCCGAGGGGGCAGGGAAAAGTACTTC. J is TRBJ2-7 and V is TRBV3-1 (or the pseudogene TRBV3-2); the match to TRBD1 covers 7 bases. The CDR3 spans 13 residues. Per germline, CDR1 LGHDT and CDR2 YNNKEL (reference sequence). With V trimmed by 4 bases and J by 11 bases, 11 bases remained unmatched.

CDR3 coding DNA: TGTGCCAGCAGCCCTCGGGGGGGGGAGACCCAGTACTTC. It yields the protein CASSPRGGETQYF. V gene TRBV4-2 combines with J gene TRBJ2-5; 8 bases align to TRBD2. With 4 bases clipped from V and 5 bases from J, the junction kept 3 bases outside the gene matches. CDR3 length equals 13 residues. CDR1 is LGHNA, CDR2 YNFKEQ, per germline.

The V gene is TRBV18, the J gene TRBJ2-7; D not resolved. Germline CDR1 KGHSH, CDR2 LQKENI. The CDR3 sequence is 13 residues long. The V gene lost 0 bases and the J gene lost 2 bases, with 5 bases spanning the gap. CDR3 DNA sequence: TGTGCCAGCTCACCACCAGCTACCTACGAGCAGTACTTC. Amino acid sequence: CASSPPATYEQYF.

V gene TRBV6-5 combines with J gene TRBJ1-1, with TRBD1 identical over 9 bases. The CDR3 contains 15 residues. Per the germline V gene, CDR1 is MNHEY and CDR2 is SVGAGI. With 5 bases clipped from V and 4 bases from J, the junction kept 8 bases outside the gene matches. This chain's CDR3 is CASSPSPTGGTEAFF. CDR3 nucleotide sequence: TGTGCCAGCAGTCCCTCCCCGACAGGGGGCACTGAAGCTTTCTTT.

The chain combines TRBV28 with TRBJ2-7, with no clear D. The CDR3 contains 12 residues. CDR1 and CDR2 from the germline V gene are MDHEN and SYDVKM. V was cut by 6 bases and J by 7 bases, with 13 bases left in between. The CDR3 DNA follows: TGTGCCAGCAGGGCCCCCCTTAGGGAGCAGTACTTC. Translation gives CASRAPLREQYF.

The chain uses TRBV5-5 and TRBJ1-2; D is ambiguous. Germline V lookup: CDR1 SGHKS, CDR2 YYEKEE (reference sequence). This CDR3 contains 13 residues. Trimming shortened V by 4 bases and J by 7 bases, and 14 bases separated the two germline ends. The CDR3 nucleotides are TGTGCCAGCAGCCCCGTGGGATCGTTTGGCTACACCTTC. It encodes CASSPVGSFGYTF.

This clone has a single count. Written as DNA, the CDR3 is TGTGCCAGCATAGCGGCGAACACCGGGGAGCTGTTTTTT. Translated: CASIAANTGELFF. This chain uses TRBV28 with TRBJ2-2; a weak D match, TRBD2 (6 bases). Germline values: CDR1 MDHEN, CDR2 SYDVKM. V was cut by 7 bases and J by 0 bases, with 6 bases left in between. The CDR3 has 13 residues.

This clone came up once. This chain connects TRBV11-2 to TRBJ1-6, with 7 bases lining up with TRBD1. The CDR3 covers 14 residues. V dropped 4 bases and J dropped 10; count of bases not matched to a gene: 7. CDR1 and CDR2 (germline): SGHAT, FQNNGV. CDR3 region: CASSWGRGGSPLHF. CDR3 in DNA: TGTGCCAGCAGCTGGGGCAGGGGGGGATCACCCCTCCACTTT.

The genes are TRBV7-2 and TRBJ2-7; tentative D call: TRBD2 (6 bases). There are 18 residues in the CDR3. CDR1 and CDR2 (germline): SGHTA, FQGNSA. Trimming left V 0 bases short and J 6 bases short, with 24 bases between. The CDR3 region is CASSLALSPYGGTAEQYF. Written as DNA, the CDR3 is TGTGCCAGCAGCTTAGCGCTTTCTCCGTATGGAGGGACCGCCGAGCAGTACTTC.

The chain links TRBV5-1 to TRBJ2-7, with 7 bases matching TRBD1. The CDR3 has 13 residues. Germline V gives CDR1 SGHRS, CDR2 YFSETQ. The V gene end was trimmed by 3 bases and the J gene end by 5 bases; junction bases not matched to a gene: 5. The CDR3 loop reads CASSYPDRDEQYF. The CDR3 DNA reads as TGCGCCAGCAGCTACCCCGACAGGGACGAGCAGTACTTC.

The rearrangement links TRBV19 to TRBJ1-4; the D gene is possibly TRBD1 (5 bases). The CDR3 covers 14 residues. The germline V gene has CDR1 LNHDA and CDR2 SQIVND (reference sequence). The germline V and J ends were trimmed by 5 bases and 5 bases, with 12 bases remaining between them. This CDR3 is CASSDRGRNEKLFF. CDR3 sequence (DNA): TGTGCCAGTAGTGACCGGGGCCGCAATGAAAAACTGTTTTTT.

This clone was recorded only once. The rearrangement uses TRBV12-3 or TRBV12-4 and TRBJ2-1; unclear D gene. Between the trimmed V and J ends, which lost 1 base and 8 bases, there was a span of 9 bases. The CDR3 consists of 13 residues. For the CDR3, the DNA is TGTGCCAGCAGTTTAGACAGACTCGATGAGCAGTTCTTC. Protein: CASSLDRLDEQFF.

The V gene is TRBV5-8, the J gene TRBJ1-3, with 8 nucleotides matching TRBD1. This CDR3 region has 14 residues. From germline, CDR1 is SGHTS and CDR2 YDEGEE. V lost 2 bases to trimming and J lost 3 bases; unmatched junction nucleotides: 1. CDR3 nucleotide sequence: TGTGCCAGCAGCTTTGGACAGGGTGGAAACACCATATATTTT. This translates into CASSFGQGGNTIYF.

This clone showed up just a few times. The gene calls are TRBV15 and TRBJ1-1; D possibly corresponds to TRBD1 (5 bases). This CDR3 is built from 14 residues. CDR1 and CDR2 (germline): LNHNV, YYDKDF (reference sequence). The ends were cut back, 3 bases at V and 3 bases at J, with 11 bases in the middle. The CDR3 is CATSRKGRDTEAFF. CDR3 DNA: TGTGCCACCAGCAGGAAGGGGCGAGACACTGAAGCTTTCTTT.

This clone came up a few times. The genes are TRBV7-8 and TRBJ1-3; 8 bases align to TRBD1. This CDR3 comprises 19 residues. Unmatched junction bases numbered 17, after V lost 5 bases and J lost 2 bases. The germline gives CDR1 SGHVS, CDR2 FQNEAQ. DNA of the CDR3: TGTGCCAGCAGCACCCCGGGGCAGGGGGCCCTCACGGCTGGAAACACCATATATTTT. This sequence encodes CASSTPGQGALTAGNTIYF.

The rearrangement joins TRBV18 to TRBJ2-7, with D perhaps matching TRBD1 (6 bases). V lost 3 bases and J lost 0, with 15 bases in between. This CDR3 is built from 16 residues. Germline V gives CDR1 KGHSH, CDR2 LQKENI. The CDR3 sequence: CASSPLQGRSSYEQYF. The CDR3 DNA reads TGTGCCAGCTCACCTCTACAGGGACGAAGCTCCTACGAGCAGTACTTC. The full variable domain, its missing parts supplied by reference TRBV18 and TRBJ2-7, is NAGVMQNPRHLVRRRGQEARLRCSPMKGHSHVYWYRQLPEEGLKFMVYLQKENIIDESGMPKERFSAEFPKEGPSILRIQQVVRGDSAAYFCASSPLQGRSSYEQYFGPGTRLTVT.

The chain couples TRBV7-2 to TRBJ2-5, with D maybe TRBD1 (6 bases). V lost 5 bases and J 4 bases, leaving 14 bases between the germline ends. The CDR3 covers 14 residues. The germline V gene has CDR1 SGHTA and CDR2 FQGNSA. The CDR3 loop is CASSRDTLRETQYF. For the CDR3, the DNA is TGTGCCAGCAGCCGGGACACGTTGCGAGAGACCCAGTACTTC.

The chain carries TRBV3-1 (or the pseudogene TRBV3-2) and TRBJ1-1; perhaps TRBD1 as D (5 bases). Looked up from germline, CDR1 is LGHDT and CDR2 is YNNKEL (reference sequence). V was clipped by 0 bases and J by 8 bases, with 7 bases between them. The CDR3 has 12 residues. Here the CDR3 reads CASSQEYREAFF. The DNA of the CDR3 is TGTGCCAGCAGCCAAGAGTACAGGGAAGCTTTCTTT.

CDR3 coding DNA: TGTGCCAGCACCCGGACAGGGGGCTCCCTCTACGAGCAGTACTTC. Translating gives CASTRTGGSLYEQYF. The V gene is TRBV27, the J gene TRBJ2-7; 11 nucleotides align to TRBD1. The CDR3 is 15 amino acids. V lost 7 bases to trimming and J lost 3 bases; unmatched junction nucleotides: 8. In germline, CDR1 is MNHEY, CDR2 SMNVEV (reference sequence).

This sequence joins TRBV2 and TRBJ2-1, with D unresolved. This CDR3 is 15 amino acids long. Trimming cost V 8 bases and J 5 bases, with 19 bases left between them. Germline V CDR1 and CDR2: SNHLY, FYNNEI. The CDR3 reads CASLREGIVDNEQFF. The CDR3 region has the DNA TGTGCCAGCTTAAGAGAAGGGATTGTGGACAATGAGCAGTTCTTC.

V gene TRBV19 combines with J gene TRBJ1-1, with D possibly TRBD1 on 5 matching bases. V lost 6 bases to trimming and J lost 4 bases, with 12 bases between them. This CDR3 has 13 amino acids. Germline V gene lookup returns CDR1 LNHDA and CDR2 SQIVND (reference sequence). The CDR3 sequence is CASRGQERTEAFF. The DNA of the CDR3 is TGTGCCAGTAGGGGGCAGGAACGCACTGAAGCTTTCTTT. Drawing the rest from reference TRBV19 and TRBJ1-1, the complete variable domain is DGGITQSPKYLFRKEGQNVTLSCEQNLNHDAMYWYRQDPGQGLRLIYYSQIVNDFQKGDIAEGYSVSREKKESFPLTVTSAQKNPTAFYLCASRGQERTEAFFGQGTRLTVV.

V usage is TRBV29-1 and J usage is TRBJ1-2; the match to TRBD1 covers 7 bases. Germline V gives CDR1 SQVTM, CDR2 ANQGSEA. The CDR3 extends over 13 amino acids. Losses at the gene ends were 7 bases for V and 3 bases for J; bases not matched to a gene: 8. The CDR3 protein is CSASTGYDYGYTF. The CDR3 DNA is TGCAGCGCCTCGACAGGGTACGACTATGGCTACACCTTC. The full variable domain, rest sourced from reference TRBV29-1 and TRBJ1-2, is SAVISQKPSRDICQRGTSLTIQCQVDSQVTMMFWYRQQPGQSLTLIATANQGSEATYESGFVIDKFPISRPNLTFSTLTVSNMSPEDSSIYLCSASTGYDYGYTFGSGTRLTVV.

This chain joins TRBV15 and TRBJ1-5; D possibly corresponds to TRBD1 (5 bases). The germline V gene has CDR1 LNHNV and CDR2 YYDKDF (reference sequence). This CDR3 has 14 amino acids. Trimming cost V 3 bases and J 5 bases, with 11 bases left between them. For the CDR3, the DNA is TGTGCCACCAGCAGGGATAGGGGTGATCAGCCCCAGCATTTT. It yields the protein CATSRDRGDQPQHF.

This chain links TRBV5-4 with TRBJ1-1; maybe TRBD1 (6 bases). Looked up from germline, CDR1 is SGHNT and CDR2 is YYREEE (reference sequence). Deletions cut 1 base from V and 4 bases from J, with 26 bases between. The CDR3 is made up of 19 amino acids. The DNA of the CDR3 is TGTGCCAGCAGCTTGTATTACTTAATGGGGGGGCGGAGGGGCACTGAAGCTTTCTTT. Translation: CASSLYYLMGGRRGTEAFF.